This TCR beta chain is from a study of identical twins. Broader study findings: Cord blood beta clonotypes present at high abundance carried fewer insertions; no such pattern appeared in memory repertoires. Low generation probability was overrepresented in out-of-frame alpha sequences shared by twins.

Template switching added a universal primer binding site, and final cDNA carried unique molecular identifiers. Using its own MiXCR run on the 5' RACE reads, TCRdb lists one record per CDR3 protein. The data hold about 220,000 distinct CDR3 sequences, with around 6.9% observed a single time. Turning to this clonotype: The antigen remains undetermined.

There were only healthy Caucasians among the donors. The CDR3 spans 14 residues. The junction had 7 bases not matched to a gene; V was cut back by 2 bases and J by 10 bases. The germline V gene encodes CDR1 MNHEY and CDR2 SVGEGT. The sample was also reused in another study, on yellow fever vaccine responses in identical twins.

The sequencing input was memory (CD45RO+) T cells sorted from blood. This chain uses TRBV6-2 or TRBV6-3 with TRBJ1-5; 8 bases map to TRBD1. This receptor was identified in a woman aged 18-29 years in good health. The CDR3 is CASSYGTGKIPQHF. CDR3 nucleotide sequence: TGTGCCAGCAGTTACGGGACAGGAAAGATACCCCAGCATTTT.